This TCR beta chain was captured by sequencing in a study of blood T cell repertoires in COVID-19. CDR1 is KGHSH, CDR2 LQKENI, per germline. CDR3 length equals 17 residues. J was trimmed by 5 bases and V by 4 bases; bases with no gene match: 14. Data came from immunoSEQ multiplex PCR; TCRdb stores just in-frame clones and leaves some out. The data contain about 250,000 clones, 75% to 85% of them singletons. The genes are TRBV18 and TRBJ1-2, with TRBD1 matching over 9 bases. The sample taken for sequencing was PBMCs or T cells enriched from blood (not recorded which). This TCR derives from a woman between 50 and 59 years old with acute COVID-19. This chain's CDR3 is CASSREQPGQGFYGYTF. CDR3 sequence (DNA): TGTGCCAGCTCACGAGAACAACCGGGACAGGGATTTTATGGCTACACCTTC.